One sample yielded the 26 T cell receptor beta chains listed below, sequenced in a study of cytomegalovirus exposure and HLA in healthy donors. PCR used 60 Vbeta primers and 13 Jbeta primers. Data came from immunoSEQ multiplex PCR; TCRdb stores just in-frame clones and leaves some out. Of 150,000 to 200,000 clones in the sample, about 81% are singletons; the top ten hold just under 3%. The sample consisted of PBMCs. The receptors were gathered from a woman between 45 and 65 years old in good health and CMV-seropositive.

This rearrangement joins TRBV19 to TRBJ1-6; D unresolved. Germline lookup yields CDR1 LNHDA and CDR2 SQIVND (reference sequence). V dropped 7 bases and J dropped 4 bases, with 17 bases sitting between them. The CDR3 has 16 residues. The CDR3 sequence: CASKRGQNLYNSPLHF. The CDR3 DNA is TGTGCCAGTAAACGGGGTCAGAACCTTTATAATTCACCCCTCCACTTT.

The gene calls are TRBV5-6 and TRBJ1-5; 7 bases fit TRBD1. The V gene's germline CDR1 is SGHDT and CDR2 YYEEEE. Trimming took 0 bases from V and 2 from J; bases not matched to a gene: 8. The CDR3 is 17 residues long. The CDR3: CASSLGRGLSGNQPQHF. The DNA for the CDR3 is TGTGCCAGCAGCTTGGGCAGGGGGTTGAGTGGCAATCAGCCCCAGCATTTT.

For this clone: Other DNA sequences within the sample encode an identical CDR3. The genes are TRBV6-5 and TRBJ2-7; TRBD1 agrees at 10 bases. The CDR3 is 15 residues long. From germline, CDR1 is MNHEY and CDR2 SVGAGI. V gave up 3 bases and J gave up 3 bases; unmatched junction bases: 5. In DNA, the CDR3 is TGTGCCAGCAGTTATTCCGGGACAGGGGTCTACGAGCAGTACTTC. It specifies CASSYSGTGVYEQYF.

J is TRBJ2-4 and V is TRBV7-9; 11 nucleotides line up with TRBD1. Germline CDR1 and CDR2: SEHNR and FQNEAQ (reference sequence). Losses at the gene ends were 4 bases for V and 13 bases for J; bases not matched to a gene: 9. The CDR3 is 14 amino acids. As DNA, the CDR3 is TGTGCCAGCAGCTCGGGACAGGGGGAAGGATGGCAGTACTTC. This translates into CASSSGQGEGWQYF.

The V call is TRBV29-1, the J call TRBJ1-1; D gene unclear. The CDR3 consists of 11 residues. Trimming left V 5 bases short and J 5 bases short, with 9 bases between. Germline V gives CDR1 SQVTM, CDR2 ANQGSEA. The CDR3 sequence is CSVRGSTEAFF. The CDR3 DNA sequence: TGCAGCGTTCGGGGTTCGACTGAAGCTTTCTTT.

The chain links TRBV7-2 to TRBJ1-2; D gene uncertain. The CDR3 sequence is 14 residues long. Germline CDR1 SGHTA, CDR2 FQGNSA. V gave up 5 bases and J gave up 2 bases, with 12 bases separating them. CDR3 bases: TGTGCCAGCAGCATACCTTTCGGGAACTATGGCTACACCTTC. Translation: CASSIPFGNYGYTF.

The chain combines TRBV4-2 with TRBJ1-2; D ambiguous. The CDR3 is made up of 15 amino acids. With 0 bases removed from V and 6 bases from J, the gap between germline ends came to 14 bases. CDR1 is LGHNA, CDR2 YNFKEQ, per germline. Here the CDR3 reads CASSQDDRRQDGYTF. The CDR3 DNA reads as TGTGCCAGCAGCCAAGATGACCGTCGGCAGGATGGCTACACCTTC.

V usage is TRBV5-8 and J usage is TRBJ1-1; maybe TRBD1 (6 bases). This CDR3 is 14 amino acids long. Trimming cost V 4 bases and J 2 bases, with 12 bases left between them. The V gene's germline CDR1 is SGHTS and CDR2 YDEGEE. The CDR3 sequence: CASSTMTGNTEAFF. CDR3 nucleotide sequence: TGTGCCAGCAGCACCATGACAGGAAACACTGAAGCTTTCTTT. Together with reference TRBV5-8 and TRBJ1-1, the CDR3 gives the full variable domain: EAGVTQSPTHLIKTRGQQATLRCSPISGHTSVYWYQQALGLGLQFLLWYDEGEERNRGNFPPRFSGRQFPNYSSELNVNALELEDSALYLCASSTMTGNTEAFFGQGTRLTVV.

V and J are TRBV5-5 and TRBJ1-3, with no clear D. The CDR3 runs 14 residues. The ends were cut back, 1 base at V and 4 bases at J, with 9 bases in the middle. Germline CDR1 and CDR2: SGHKS and YYEKEE (reference sequence). CDR3 residues: CASSLSIGGNTIYF. The DNA of the CDR3 is TGTGCCAGCAGCTTGAGTATCGGGGGAAACACCATATATTTT.

This chain joins TRBV11-1 and TRBJ2-5; TRBD1 matches at 7 bases. The CDR3 has 15 residues. The germline V gene has CDR1 SGHAT and CDR2 FQDESV (reference sequence). With 5 bases clipped from V and 5 bases from J, the junction kept 11 bases outside the gene matches. The CDR3 region has the DNA TGTGCCAGCAGCCCAATAGGGACAGTGTTGGAGACCCAGTACTTC. It translates to CASSPIGTVLETQYF.

The chain is built from TRBV9 and TRBJ2-2; TRBD1 matches at 8 bases. Trimming at V came to 4 bases and at J to 5 bases, leaving 7 bases not matched to a gene. This CDR3 is 15 amino acids long. Germline lookup yields CDR1 SGDLS and CDR2 YYNGEE. Here the CDR3 reads CASSTGTGVTGELFF. CDR3 DNA: TGTGCCAGCAGCACCGGGACAGGTGTAACCGGGGAGCTGTTTTTT. The whole variable domain, filled in from reference TRBV9 and TRBJ2-2, reads DSGVTQTPKHLITATGQRVTLRCSPRSGDLSVYWYQQSLDQGLQFLIQYYNGEERAKGNILERFSAQQFPDLHSELNLSSLELGDSALYFCASSTGTGVTGELFFGEGSRLTVL.

This clone has just a few counts. This chain connects TRBV19 to TRBJ1-1; D might be TRBD1 (6 bases). Trimming removed 4 bases at V and 7 bases at J, with 13 bases between. Germline CDR1 and CDR2: LNHDA and SQIVND (reference sequence). The CDR3 loop spans 13 amino acids. The CDR3 is CASSNRDRFEAFF. The CDR3 nucleotides read TGTGCCAGTAGTAATCGCGACAGGTTTGAAGCTTTCTTT.

The V call is TRBV5-6, the J call TRBJ2-2; D perhaps matches TRBD2 (6 bases). V lost 1 base and J 4 bases, leaving 11 bases between the germline ends. The germline gives CDR1 SGHDT, CDR2 YYEEEE. This CDR3 has 15 residues. The CDR3: CASSLIPGATGELFF. The CDR3 DNA is TGTGCCAGCAGCTTGATTCCGGGAGCCACCGGGGAGCTGTTTTTT.

The chain uses TRBV6-5 and TRBJ2-7, with 12 bases matching TRBD2. Per germline, CDR1 MNHEY and CDR2 SVGAGI. The CDR3 extends over 16 amino acids. Losses at the gene ends were 2 bases for V and 5 bases for J; bases not matched to a gene: 7. CDR3 sequence reads: CASSYASGGAFDEQYF. CDR3 in DNA: TGTGCCAGCAGTTACGCTAGCGGGGGGGCTTTTGACGAGCAGTACTTC.

The CDR3 here is CASSFEGATSDEQYF. The DNA of the CDR3 is TGTGCCAGCAGCTTTGAGGGGGCGACTTCCGACGAGCAGTACTTC. The gene calls are TRBV7-9 and TRBJ2-5, with 7 bases fitting TRBD1. Gene TRBJ2-7 matches the end of the DNA better, so the J call may be wrong. Germline V CDR1 and CDR2: SEHNR, FQNEAQ (reference sequence). The CDR3 totals 15 residues.

The chain couples TRBV12-5 to TRBJ1-1; D is perhaps TRBD1 (6 bases). CDR3 length: 14 amino acids. V lost 4 bases to trimming and J lost 2 bases, with 11 bases between them. CDR1 and CDR2 (germline): LGHNT, FRNRAP. The CDR3 spells CASGSGASNTEAFF. The CDR3, as DNA: TGTGCTAGTGGTTCAGGGGCCTCCAACACTGAAGCTTTCTTT.

The rearrangement uses TRBV29-1 and TRBJ1-1, with 9 bases aligning to TRBD1. This CDR3 comprises 14 residues. Germline CDR1 and CDR2: SQVTM and ANQGSEA. The J segment lost 7 bases and the V segment lost 4 bases, leaving 10 bases of the junction unmatched. CDR3 region: CSVAAGQGMVEAFF. CDR3 nucleotide sequence: TGCAGCGTTGCGGCGGGACAGGGTATGGTTGAAGCTTTCTTT.

A remark on this clone: Sequence at one end of the junction differs from germline and may be a read error. The chain carries TRBV7-9 and TRBJ1-3; no clear D gene. From germline, CDR1 is SEHNR and CDR2 FQNEAQ (reference sequence). The CDR3 contains 15 residues. CDR3 sequence reads: CSSSFIDSSGNTIYF. The CDR3 nucleotides read TGTTCCAGCAGTTTTATCGATAGCTCTGGAAACACCATATATTTT.

This clone was counted only a few times. The V call is TRBV19, the J call TRBJ2-7, with 8 bases fitting TRBD2. With V trimmed by 4 bases and J by 2 bases, 10 bases remained unmatched. The CDR3 is 16 residues long. From germline, CDR1 is LNHDA and CDR2 SQIVND (reference sequence). CDR3 protein: CASSRSFSGDTYEQYF. The CDR3, as DNA: TGTGCCAGTAGTAGATCGTTTAGCGGGGATACCTACGAGCAGTACTTC.

V and J are TRBV5-1 and TRBJ2-1; 7 positions agree with TRBD1. Germline V gene sequence: CDR1 SGHRS, CDR2 YFSETQ. The V segment lost 4 bases and the J segment 4 bases; nucleotides outside the gene matches: 2. CDR3 size: 13 residues. DNA for the CDR3: TGCGCCAGCAGCAGGGGACAGTACAATGAGCAGTTCTTC. This codes for CASSRGQYNEQFF.

This clone was observed a handful of times. The rearrangement links TRBV29-1 to TRBJ2-3, with D possibly being TRBD2 (5 bases). CDR1 is SQVTM and CDR2 is ANQGSEA in the germline V gene. The CDR3 runs to 12 residues. The V gene lost 8 bases and the J gene lost 5 bases, with 14 bases spanning the gap. In DNA form, the CDR3 reads TGCAGCAGCTACGGGGTAAAAGATACGCAGTATTTT. It specifies CSSYGVKDTQYF.

The V call is TRBV5-3, the J call TRBJ1-1, with D perhaps matching TRBD1 (5 bases). TRBV5-3 is designated an ORF whose function remains uncertain. Deletions cut 8 bases from V and 6 bases from J, with 20 bases between. There are 14 residues in the CDR3. For the CDR3, the DNA is TGTGCCAGGGGGCGTTCCGGACCGTATGCTGAAGCTTTCTTT. Protein sequence: CARGRSGPYAEAFF.

The chain has TRBV6-6 and TRBJ2-5; D possibly corresponds to TRBD1 (5 bases). CDR1 MNHNY and CDR2 SVGAGI come from the germline V gene (reference sequence). CDR3 length: 11 amino acids. V dropped 8 bases and J dropped 9 bases, with 13 bases sitting between them. The CDR3 sequence is CASGAQQAQYF. The CDR3 DNA reads as TGTGCCAGCGGTGCTCAACAGGCCCAGTACTTC.

Only a few counts were recorded for this clone. The gene calls are TRBV13 and TRBJ2-5; TRBD2 matches at 8 bases. Trimming removed 4 bases from V and 5 bases from J; junction bases left unmatched: 6. The germline CDR1 and CDR2 sequences are PRHDT and FYEKMQ (reference sequence). The CDR3 consists of 14 residues. CDR3 nucleotide sequence: TGTGCCAGCAGCTACCAGCGGGGGTTGGAGACCCAGTACTTC. The encoded protein is CASSYQRGLETQYF.

The chain joins TRBV14 to TRBJ2-3; D call uncertain. V lost 1 base, J lost 2 bases, and 7 bases lay in between. Germline values: CDR1 SGHDN, CDR2 FVKESK. CDR3 length equals 14 residues. CDR3 DNA sequence: TGTGCCAGCAGCCAAGTGAGTCACACAGATACGCAGTATTTT. Translation: CASSQVSHTDTQYF.

V is TRBV27 and J is TRBJ2-3, with 8 nucleotides matching TRBD2. This CDR3 spans 15 amino acids. V lost 3 bases and J lost 1; bases outside the gene matches: 3. Germline CDR1 is MNHEY and CDR2 is SMNVEV (reference sequence). CDR3 nucleotides: TGTGCCAGCAGTTTGTCGACTAGCGGCACAGATACGCAGTATTTT. This gives the protein CASSLSTSGTDTQYF.